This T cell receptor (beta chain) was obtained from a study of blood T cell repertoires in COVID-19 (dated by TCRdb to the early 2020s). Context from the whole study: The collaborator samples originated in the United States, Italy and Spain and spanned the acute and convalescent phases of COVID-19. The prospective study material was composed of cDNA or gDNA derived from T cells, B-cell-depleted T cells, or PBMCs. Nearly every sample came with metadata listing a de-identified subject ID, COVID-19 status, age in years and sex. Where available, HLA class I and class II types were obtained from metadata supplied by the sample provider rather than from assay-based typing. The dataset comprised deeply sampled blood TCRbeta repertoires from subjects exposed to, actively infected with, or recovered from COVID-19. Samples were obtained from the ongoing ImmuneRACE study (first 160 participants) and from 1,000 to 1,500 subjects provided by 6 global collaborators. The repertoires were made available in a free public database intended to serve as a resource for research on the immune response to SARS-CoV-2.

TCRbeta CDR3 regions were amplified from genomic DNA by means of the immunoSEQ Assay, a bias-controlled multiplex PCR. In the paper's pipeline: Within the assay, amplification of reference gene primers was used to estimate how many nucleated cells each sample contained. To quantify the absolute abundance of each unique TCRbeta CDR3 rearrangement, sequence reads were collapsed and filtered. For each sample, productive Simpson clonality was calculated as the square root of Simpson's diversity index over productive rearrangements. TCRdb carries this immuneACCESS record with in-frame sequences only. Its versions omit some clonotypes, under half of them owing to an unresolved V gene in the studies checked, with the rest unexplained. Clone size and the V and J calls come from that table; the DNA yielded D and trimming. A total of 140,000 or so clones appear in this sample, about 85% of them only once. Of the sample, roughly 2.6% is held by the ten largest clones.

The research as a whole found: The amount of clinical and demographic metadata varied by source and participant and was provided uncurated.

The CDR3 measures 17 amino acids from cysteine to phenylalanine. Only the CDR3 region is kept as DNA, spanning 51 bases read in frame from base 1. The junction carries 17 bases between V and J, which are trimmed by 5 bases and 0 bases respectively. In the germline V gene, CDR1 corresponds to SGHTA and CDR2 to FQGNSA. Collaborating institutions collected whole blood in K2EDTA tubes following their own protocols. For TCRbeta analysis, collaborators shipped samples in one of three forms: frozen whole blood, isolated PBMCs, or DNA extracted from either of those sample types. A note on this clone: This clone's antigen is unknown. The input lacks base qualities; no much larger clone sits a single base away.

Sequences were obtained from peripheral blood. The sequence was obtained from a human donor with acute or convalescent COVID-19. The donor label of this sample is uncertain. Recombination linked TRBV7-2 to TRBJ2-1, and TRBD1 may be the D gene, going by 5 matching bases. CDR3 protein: CASSQGGSLSSYNEQFF. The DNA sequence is TGTGCCAGCAGCCAGGGCGGCAGTCTAAGCTCCTACAATGAGCAGTTCTTC.